The 25 T cell receptor beta chains in this list originate from one sample, sequenced in a study of blood T cell repertoires in COVID-19. The table came from immunoSEQ multiplex PCR; TCRdb's copy has only in-frame clones and leaves some out. The repertoire includes 150,000 to 200,000 clones, approximately 88% of them detected once, and less than 8.5% sits in the top ten. The material sequenced was PBMCs or T cells enriched from blood (not recorded which). The receptors were gathered from a woman in her forties or fifties who had recovered from COVID-19.

V is TRBV5-1 and J is TRBJ1-3; D may be TRBD1 (5 bases). This CDR3 spans 13 amino acids. CDR1 is SGHRS, CDR2 YFSETQ, per germline. V was clipped by 0 bases and J by 9 bases, with 10 bases between them. For the CDR3, the DNA is TGCGCCAGCAGCTTGGGAGGCAGGGCCACCATATATTTT. Residues: CASSLGGRATIYF.

This clone has only a few counts. The J gene is TRBJ2-1, the V gene TRBV11-2, with D perhaps matching TRBD2 (6 bases). V was clipped by 5 bases and J by 8 bases, with 19 bases between them. CDR3 length: 15 amino acids. Germline CDR1 and CDR2: SGHAT and FQNNGV. CDR3 sequence reads: CASSRATGGVDEQFF. DNA for the CDR3: TGTGCCAGCAGCCGGGCCACCGGAGGGGTCGATGAGCAGTTCTTC.

The V and J genes are TRBV5-8 and TRBJ2-3; 13 positions match TRBD2. The CDR3 contains 16 residues. The junction had 4 bases not matched to a gene; V was cut back by 4 bases and J by 2 bases. Germline values: CDR1 SGHTS, CDR2 YDEGEE. The CDR3 here is CASSRGLAGATDTQYF. CDR3 sequence (DNA): TGTGCCAGCAGCCGCGGACTAGCGGGGGCCACAGATACGCAGTATTTT.

The rearrangement joins TRBV27 to TRBJ2-7; TRBD2 agrees at 8 bases. V trimming: 3 bases; J trimming: 2 bases; junction bases outside the gene matches: 9. From germline, CDR1 is MNHEY and CDR2 SMNVEV (reference sequence). CDR3 length equals 16 residues. The CDR3 loop reads CASSFVGAGVAYEQYF. For the CDR3, the DNA is TGTGCCAGCAGTTTCGTTGGAGCGGGGGTTGCCTACGAGCAGTACTTC.

V and J are TRBV27 and TRBJ2-5, with 8 positions matching TRBD1. J lost 5 bases, V lost 5 bases, and 7 bases had no gene match. This CDR3 has 14 amino acids. Per germline, CDR1 MNHEY and CDR2 SMNVEV (reference sequence). CDR3 sequence (DNA): TGTGCCAGCAGTCCCGGACAGGGCTACGAGACCCAGTACTTC. Amino acids: CASSPGQGYETQYF.

The V and J genes are TRBV6-5 and TRBJ1-2, with TRBD1 as a possible D gene (5 bases). Looked up from germline, CDR1 is MNHEY and CDR2 is SVGAGI. This CDR3 is built from 12 residues. Trimming stripped 7 bases from V and 7 bases from J, with 13 bases between. The CDR3 nucleotides are TGTGCCAGCACCCAGGGTCCGGGTGGCTACACCTTC. Translation gives CASTQGPGGYTF.

The V and J genes are TRBV24-1 and TRBJ2-1; 8 bases are a match to TRBD1. V shed 10 bases and J 7 bases; nucleotides not matched to a gene: 8. Per germline, CDR1 KGHDR and CDR2 SFDVKD. The CDR3 is 13 residues long. The CDR3 region is CATRRTGGNEQFF. Here the CDR3 DNA reads TGTGCCACTCGTCGTACAGGGGGAAATGAGCAGTTCTTC.

The gene calls are TRBV4-1 and TRBJ2-6; TRBD2 might be the D (6 bases). Germline values: CDR1 MGHRA, CDR2 YSYEKL. This CDR3 comprises 17 residues. Trimming stripped 4 bases from V and 0 bases from J, with 13 bases between. The CDR3, as DNA: TGCGCCAGCAGCCCTCTAGCGTTTAGCTCTGGGGCCAACGTCCTGACTTTC. Encoded protein: CASSPLAFSSGANVLTF.

The V and J genes are TRBV5-6 and TRBJ1-6, with a possible D match to TRBD1 (6 bases). Germline CDR1 and CDR2: SGHDT and YYEEEE. Trimming removed 0 bases from V and 4 bases from J, with 8 bases in between. This CDR3 is 15 amino acids long. The CDR3 DNA reads as TGTGCCAGCAGCTTGGCAGGGGTTTATAATTCACCCCTCCACTTT. This sequence encodes CASSLAGVYNSPLHF.

The rearrangement joins TRBV7-9 to TRBJ2-7; 9 bases align to TRBD1. The CDR3 loop spans 16 amino acids. Germline V gene sequence: CDR1 SEHNR, CDR2 FQNEAQ (reference sequence). The junction had 8 bases not matched to a gene; V was cut back by 2 bases and J by 3 bases. CDR3 in amino acids: CASSLITGGAGYEQYF. In nucleotides, the CDR3 is TGTGCCAGCAGCTTAATTACAGGGGGCGCGGGCTACGAGCAGTACTTC.

The chain uses TRBV4-2 and TRBJ2-6; possible D gene TRBD2, 5 bases. Germline V lookup: CDR1 LGHNA, CDR2 YNFKEQ. Trimming pared 0 bases from V and 0 bases from J, leaving 15 bases between. The CDR3 spans 19 residues. CDR3 bases: TGTGCCAGCAGCCAAGAGGTGGTAGCGCGGAGCTCTGGGGCCAACGTCCTGACTTTC. Residues: CASSQEVVARSSGANVLTF.

J is TRBJ1-2 and V is TRBV18; TRBD1 agrees at 7 bases. CDR3 length equals 13 residues. Germline V gives CDR1 KGHSH, CDR2 LQKENI. V lost 1 base to trimming and J lost 8 bases; unmatched junction nucleotides: 4. This CDR3 is CASSPQTGYGYTF. The CDR3 bases are TGTGCCAGCTCACCACAGACAGGGTACGGCTACACCTTC.

The V and J genes are TRBV5-6 and TRBJ1-6, with a weak D call TRBD1 (6 bases). The CDR3 spans 16 residues. V was shortened by 6 bases and J by 7 bases, with 20 bases between the two germline ends. Germline loops: CDR1 SGHDT, CDR2 YYEEEE. The DNA for the CDR3 is TGTGCCAGCACCTTACTCGGGGACATCGGGAATTCACCCCTCCACTTT. Translation: CASTLLGDIGNSPLHF.

This clone appeared a single time. This chain joins TRBV2 and TRBJ1-1, with D hard to call. Germline-derived CDR1 and CDR2 are SNHLY and FYNNEI. The CDR3 covers 14 residues. V lost 1 base and J 1 base, leaving 7 bases between the germline ends. The CDR3 region is CASSEGGPNTEAFF. The CDR3 nucleotides read TGTGCCAGCAGTGAAGGCGGCCCGAACACTGAAGCTTTCTTT.

The sample holds one count of this clone. The V and J genes are TRBV6-5 and TRBJ1-1; D gene ambiguous. V gave up 4 bases and J gave up 4 bases, with 13 bases separating them. Germline lookup yields CDR1 MNHEY and CDR2 SVGAGI. The CDR3 has 14 residues. CDR3 loop: CASSSGGSGTEAFF. The CDR3 nucleotides read TGTGCCAGCAGTTCGGGAGGTTCGGGCACTGAAGCTTTCTTT.

The chain combines TRBV28 with TRBJ1-2; 7 bases align to TRBD1. The ends lost 4 bases at V and 8 bases at J; junction bases unmatched: 10. Germline V gene lookup returns CDR1 MDHEN and CDR2 SYDVKM. The CDR3 loop spans 14 amino acids. The CDR3 DNA reads TGTGCCAGCAGTTATCTTAGGGGGCCCGTCGGCTACACCTTC. This translates into CASSYLRGPVGYTF.

This clone showed up just once. This chain uses TRBV3-1 (or the pseudogene TRBV3-2) with TRBJ1-4; 8 bases match TRBD1. This CDR3 has 17 residues. V was pared by 3 bases and J by 0 bases, with 6 bases of the junction left unmatched. Looked up from germline, CDR1 is LGHDT and CDR2 is YNNKEL (reference sequence). CDR3 sequence (DNA): TGTGCCAGCAGCCATCGCGACAGGGGATCAACTAATGAAAAACTGTTTTTT. Its protein product is CASSHRDRGSTNEKLFF.

This clone was seen only once. J is TRBJ1-2 and V is TRBV12-1; no DNA check was done on the table's D call, TRBD1. TRBV12-1 is an annotated pseudogene. The CDR3 sequence is 17 residues long. CDR3: CASSFTLAGGAGYGYTF. The CDR3 DNA follows: TGTGCCAGCAGCTTCACACTCGCAGGGGGCGCCGGCTATGGCTACACCTTC.

Here the CDR3 reads CASSQSQGVNEQFF. CDR3 DNA sequence: TGTGCCAGCAGCCAATCTCAGGGTGTCAATGAGCAGTTCTTC. The chain joins TRBV16 to TRBJ2-1, with a weak D call TRBD1 (5 bases). The CDR3 has 14 residues. The germline V gene has CDR1 KGHSY and CDR2 FQNENV. V was trimmed by 0 bases and J by 6 bases, leaving 9 bases between them.

This chain links TRBV6-5 with TRBJ2-3, with D possibly being TRBD2 (7 bases). The CDR3 has 13 amino acids. V lost 8 bases, J lost 5 bases, and 14 bases lay in between. CDR1 is MNHEY and CDR2 is SVGAGI in the germline V gene. The CDR3 nucleotides are TGTGCCAGCGGTCGGGGGGCCATAGATACGCAGTATTTT. Amino acids: CASGRGAIDTQYF.

The chain links TRBV2 to TRBJ1-1; TRBD1 is a possible D gene (5 bases). Trimming shortened V by 6 bases and J by 1 base, and 12 bases separated the two germline ends. CDR1 is SNHLY, CDR2 FYNNEI, per germline. CDR3 length: 14 amino acids. The CDR3 loop is CASRMDGQNTEAFF. The CDR3 DNA is TGTGCCAGCAGGATGGACGGACAGAACACTGAAGCTTTCTTT. The variable domain in full, with the rest retrieved from reference TRBV2 and TRBJ1-1, is EPEVTQTPSHQVTQMGQEVILRCVPISNHLYFYWYRQILGQKVEFLVSFYNNEISEKSEIFDDQFSVERPDGSNFTLKIRSTKLEDSAMYFCASRMDGQNTEAFFGQGTRLTVV.

V usage is TRBV10-3 and J usage is TRBJ2-7; tentative D call: TRBD2 (6 bases). V was pared by 8 bases and J by 2 bases, with 10 bases between. The length of the CDR3 is 12 residues. CDR1 is ENHRY, CDR2 SYGVKD, per germline. CDR3 nucleotides: TGTGCCATCGGTCGGGGGACCTACGAGCAGTACTTC. Amino acid sequence: CAIGRGTYEQYF.

The chain links TRBV30 to TRBJ2-3; 13 bases match TRBD2. Germline V gene data show CDR1 as GTSNPN and CDR2 as SVGIG (reference sequence). This CDR3 spans 17 amino acids. V shed 1 base and J 1 base; nucleotides not matched to a gene: 5. The DNA for the CDR3 is TGTGCCTGGAGTGGACTAGCGGGGGGTTCTGGCACAGATACGCAGTATTTT. Encoded protein: CAWSGLAGGSGTDTQYF.

The rearrangement links TRBV6-4 to TRBJ1-5; 10 positions agree with TRBD1. Trimming cost V 2 bases and J 4 bases; bases outside gene matches: 2. From germline, CDR1 is MRHNA and CDR2 SNTAGT. The CDR3 has 15 residues. The CDR3 is CASSDEGQGNQPQHF. The CDR3 bases are TGTGCCAGCAGTGACGAGGGACAGGGGAATCAGCCCCAGCATTTT.

This clone has just a few counts. The V call is TRBV5-1, the J call TRBJ2-1, with 12 positions matching TRBD2. The trim removed 2 bases at V and 5 bases at J, leaving 5 bases unmatched. This CDR3 spans 16 amino acids. The germline V gene encodes CDR1 SGHRS and CDR2 YFSETQ. The CDR3 DNA reads as TGCGCCAGCAGCTTAGAACTAGCGGGGGGTAACAATGAGCAGTTCTTC. Protein product: CASSLELAGGNNEQFF.